The next 18 T cell receptor beta chains were all read from a single sample in a study of blood T cell repertoires in COVID-19. Clones were sequenced by immunoSEQ multiplex PCR, and TCRdb holds only the in-frame ones, with some missing. Of 150,000 to 200,000 clones listed, approximately 82% are singletons. The material sequenced was PBMCs or T cells enriched from blood (not recorded which). These receptors came from a woman aged 45-65 years in a cohort exposed to, infected with or recovered from COVID-19 (not recorded which).

The DNA for the CDR3 is TGTGCCAGCAAAGCTCCAGGGACAGATACGCAGTATTTT. This codes for CASKAPGTDTQYF. The chain has TRBV11-2 and TRBJ2-3, with a weak D call TRBD1 (5 bases). V lost 7 bases and J 3 bases, leaving 11 bases between the germline ends. The germline gives CDR1 SGHAT, CDR2 FQNNGV. The CDR3 extends over 13 amino acids.

This sequence joins TRBV28 and TRBJ1-4; D is uncertain. CDR1 and CDR2 (germline): MDHEN, SYDVKM. Trimming removed 6 bases from V and 8 bases from J, with 7 bases in between. The CDR3 contains 11 residues. As DNA, the CDR3 is TGTGCCAGCAGGGAGGAGGAAAAACTGTTTTTT. Residues: CASREEEKLFF.

The chain has TRBV5-6 and TRBJ2-7; the D gene is possibly TRBD2 (6 bases). The CDR3 contains 14 residues. V was shortened by 1 base and J by 1 base, with 9 bases between the two germline ends. The germline gives CDR1 SGHDT, CDR2 YYEEEE. In DNA form, the CDR3 reads TGTGCCAGCAGCTTGCCGGGGGATTCCTACGAGCAGTACTTC. Translation: CASSLPGDSYEQYF. Looking up the rest from reference TRBV5-6 and TRBJ2-7 gives the full variable domain: DAGVTQSPTHLIKTRGQQVTLRCSPKSGHDTVSWYQQALGQGPQFIFQYYEEEERQRGNFPDRFSGHQFPNYSSELNVNALLLGDSALYLCASSLPGDSYEQYFGPGTRLTVT.

To note about this clone: One junction end disagrees with the germline gene, perhaps due to a read error. This CDR3 reads CASSSGQVNTGELFF. The CDR3 bases are TGTGCTAGCAGCTCAGGACAGGTAAACACCGGGGAGCTGTTTTTT. This chain uses TRBV7-7 with TRBJ2-2, with 7 bases aligning to TRBD1. Germline CDR1 and CDR2: SSHAT and FNYEAQ (reference sequence). This CDR3 region has 15 residues.

V is TRBV5-5 and J is TRBJ1-5; tentatively, D is TRBD1 (5 bases). The germline V gene encodes CDR1 SGHKS and CDR2 YYEKEE (reference sequence). Trimming took off 0 bases at V and 0 bases at J, with 22 bases between the two ends. The CDR3 covers 20 residues. CDR3 amino acids: CASSLVWFDSPLYSNQPQHF. CDR3 coding DNA: TGTGCCAGCAGCTTGGTTTGGTTTGACAGTCCCCTCTATAGCAATCAGCCCCAGCATTTT.

The chain joins TRBV5-4 to TRBJ2-7; 9 nucleotides match TRBD1. There are 15 residues in the CDR3. V shed 0 bases and J 7 bases; nucleotides not matched to a gene: 8. Germline assignment: CDR1 SGHNT and CDR2 YYREEE (reference sequence). CDR3 nucleotide sequence: TGTGCCAGCAGCTTGGCCGGGACAGGGAAAAGAGAGCAGTACTTC. It encodes CASSLAGTGKREQYF.

J is TRBJ1-5 and V is TRBV6-1, with unresolved D. The V end lost 2 bases, the J end lost 1 base, and 15 bases lay between the germline ends. Germline loops: CDR1 MNHNS, CDR2 SASEGT. The CDR3 runs to 17 residues. CDR3 in DNA: TGTGCCAGCAGTGAATTGCGAGAGCAACTCAGCAATCAGCCCCAGCATTTT. This encodes CASSELREQLSNQPQHF.

This sequence joins TRBV10-3 and TRBJ2-3; 9 nucleotides align to TRBD1. This CDR3 is built from 14 residues. CDR1 is ENHRY, CDR2 SYGVKD, per germline. Losses at the gene ends were 10 bases for V and 5 bases for J; bases not matched to a gene: 10. The CDR3 here is CASGTGHYGDTQYF. The DNA of the CDR3 is TGTGCCAGTGGGACAGGGCATTACGGAGATACGCAGTATTTT.

The rearrangement links TRBV5-4 to TRBJ2-3, with D maybe TRBD2 (7 bases). Deletions cut 4 bases from V and 4 bases from J, with 19 bases between. Germline V CDR1 and CDR2: SGHNT, YYREEE (reference sequence). This CDR3 has 16 residues. Here the CDR3 reads CASSRDAGALADTQYF. CDR3 DNA sequence: TGTGCCAGCAGCCGGGATGCGGGGGCCCTCGCAGATACGCAGTATTTT.

The V and J genes are TRBV28 and TRBJ2-1, with TRBD1 matching 11 bases. CDR3 length: 13 residues. Germline CDR1 MDHEN, CDR2 SYDVKM. Trimming at V came to 8 bases and at J to 8 bases, leaving 5 bases not matched to a gene. DNA of the CDR3: TGTGCCAGCGGGACAGGGGGAGACTATGAGCAGTTCTTC. It specifies CASGTGGDYEQFF.

This clone was recorded only once. The V and J genes are TRBV2 and TRBJ1-6; the match to TRBD1 covers 7 bases. Germline V gene data show CDR1 as SNHLY and CDR2 as FYNNEI. With 7 bases clipped from V and 9 bases from J, the junction kept 6 bases outside the gene matches. The CDR3 is 13 amino acids. CDR3 sequence reads: CASKGAGSSPLHF. DNA for the CDR3: TGTGCCAGCAAGGGGGCGGGCAGTTCACCCCTCCACTTT.

The J gene is TRBJ2-1, the V gene TRBV7-2; 10 bases line up with TRBD2. The V gene end was trimmed by 3 bases and the J gene end by 7 bases; junction bases not matched to a gene: 6. This CDR3 is built from 15 residues. Germline V gene sequence: CDR1 SGHTA, CDR2 FQGNSA. The CDR3 DNA reads TGTGCCAGCAGCTTGGGAGCGGGGGGGCGTAATGAGCAGTTCTTC. Translation gives CASSLGAGGRNEQFF.

The chain joins TRBV5-4 to TRBJ2-1; 8 bases line up with TRBD1. V shed 4 bases and J 6 bases; nucleotides not matched to a gene: 12. Germline V gene data show CDR1 as SGHNT and CDR2 as YYREEE (reference sequence). The CDR3 runs 16 residues. The CDR3 loop reads CASSKKDRGLVNEQFF. The CDR3 DNA reads as TGTGCCAGCAGCAAGAAAGACAGGGGACTCGTCAATGAGCAGTTCTTC.

This clone was seen once. This chain links TRBV6-5 with TRBJ2-7; 7 bases align to TRBD1. The V and J ends lost 7 bases and 2 bases, in that order; junction bases with no gene match: 8. The CDR3 covers 14 residues. CDR1 and CDR2 from the germline V gene are MNHEY and SVGAGI. This chain's CDR3 is CASKIGTAAYEQYF. The CDR3 region has the DNA TGTGCCAGCAAGATAGGGACAGCCGCCTACGAGCAGTACTTC.

This rearrangement joins TRBV4-1 to TRBJ2-3, with TRBD1 identical over 7 bases. Germline CDR1 is MGHRA and CDR2 is YSYEKL. The CDR3 runs to 16 residues. With V trimmed by 1 base and J by 1 base, 5 bases remained unmatched. This CDR3 reads CASSQGQGTGTDTQYF. DNA of the CDR3: TGCGCCAGCAGCCAAGGGCAGGGGACAGGCACAGATACGCAGTATTTT.

This chain connects TRBV7-3 to TRBJ2-3; 7 bases are a match to TRBD2. Germline CDR1 and CDR2: SGHTA and FQGTGA. This CDR3 spans 14 amino acids. V trimming: 3 bases; J trimming: 2 bases; junction bases outside the gene matches: 2. CDR3 loop: CASSFSGPTDTQYF. The DNA of the CDR3 is TGTGCCAGCAGCTTTAGCGGGCCCACAGATACGCAGTATTTT. Full variable domain (missing parts from reference TRBV7-3 and TRBJ2-3): GAGVSQTPSNKVTEKGKYVELRCDPISGHTALYWYRQSLGQGPEFLIYFQGTGAADDSGLPNDRFFAVRPEGSVSTLKIQRTERGDSAVYLCASSFSGPTDTQYFGPGTRLTVL.

This clone appeared a few times. This chain links TRBV6-2 or TRBV6-3 with TRBJ1-1; maybe TRBD1 (6 bases). V was cut by 1 base and J by 7 bases, with 16 bases left in between. CDR3 length: 15 amino acids. Per the germline V gene, CDR1 is MNHEY and CDR2 is SVGEGT. The CDR3 region is CASSYLRRTDSEAFF. The CDR3, as DNA: TGTGCCAGCAGTTACTTGAGAAGGACGGACAGTGAAGCTTTCTTT.

The chain employs TRBV19 and TRBJ2-2; D perhaps matches TRBD1 (6 bases). The CDR3 has 16 residues. In germline, CDR1 is LNHDA, CDR2 SQIVND (reference sequence). The V and J ends lost 4 bases and 7 bases respectively, with 19 bases between them. CDR3 sequence: CASSNTYGTKGGELFF. The CDR3 nucleotides are TGTGCCAGTAGTAATACATACGGGACAAAGGGCGGGGAGCTGTTTTTT.